The sequence of this T cell receptor beta chain was determined in a study of shared clonotypes between healthy human individuals. Of note for this clone: Its antigen is not identified.

General study results and limits: What naive subsets generally showed was a larger estimated richness than memory subsets showed.

V was shortened by 8 bases and J by 4 bases, with 11 bases between the two germline ends. This CDR3 region has 12 residues. Germline-derived CDR1 and CDR2 are SNHLY and FYNNEI. Repertoires were generated with immunoSEQ multiplex PCR, while TCRdb's copy carries only in-frame clones and drops some. The sample has about 2,500,000 clones, roughly nine tenths seen once. This receptor was identified in a man younger than 35 in good health. The chain recombines TRBV2 with TRBJ1-2; weak D call: TRBD1 (5 bases). The sample taken for sequencing was naive CD4+ T cells sorted from blood. The subset was: CD45RA+ positively selected. This CDR3 is CASAWGSYGYTF. The CDR3 coding sequence is TGTGCCAGCGCATGGGGCAGCTATGGCTACACCTTC.